This TCR beta chain originates from a study of cytomegalovirus exposure and HLA in healthy donors. On the study more broadly: An earlier analysis identified 117 million unique TCR beta sequences in 150 million to 200 million T cells. Whole-study results and caveats: A later analysis linked a missense variant in DCLRE1C to the trimming of TCR beta V and J genes.

Details on this clone: Its antigen is still unknown.

Use of 60 Vbeta and 13 Jbeta primers characterized the PCR. Data came from immunoSEQ multiplex PCR; TCRdb stores just in-frame clones and leaves some out. The sample yields some 190,000 clones, approximately 9.5% seen once. Trimming took 3 bases from V and 1 from J; bases not matched to a gene: 3. CDR3 length: 16 residues. The germline V gene encodes CDR1 MNHEY and CDR2 SMNVEV (reference sequence). This TCR came from a woman in her twenties or thirties in good health and CMV-seropositive. Sequencing was carried out using PBMCs. V is TRBV27 and J is TRBJ2-2, with 9 bases lining up with TRBD1. The CDR3 nucleotides are TGTGCCAGCAGTTTCCGGGGACAGGGGAACACCGGGGAGCTGTTTTTT. Encoded protein: CASSFRGQGNTGELFF.